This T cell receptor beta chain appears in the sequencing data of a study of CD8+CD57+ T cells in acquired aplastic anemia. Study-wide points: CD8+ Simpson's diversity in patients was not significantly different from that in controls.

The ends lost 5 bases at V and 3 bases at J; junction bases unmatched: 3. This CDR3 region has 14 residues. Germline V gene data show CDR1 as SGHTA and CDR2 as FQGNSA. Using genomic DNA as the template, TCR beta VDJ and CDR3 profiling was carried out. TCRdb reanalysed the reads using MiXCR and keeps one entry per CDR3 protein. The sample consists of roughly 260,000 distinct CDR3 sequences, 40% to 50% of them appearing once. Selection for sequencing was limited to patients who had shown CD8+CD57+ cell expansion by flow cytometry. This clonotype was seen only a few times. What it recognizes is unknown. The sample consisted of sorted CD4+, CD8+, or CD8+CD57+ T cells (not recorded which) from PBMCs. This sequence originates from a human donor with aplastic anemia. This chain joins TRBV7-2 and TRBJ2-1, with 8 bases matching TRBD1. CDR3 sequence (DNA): TGTGCCAGCAGCCTAACAGGGGGCTACAATGAGCAGTTCTTC. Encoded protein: CASSLTGGYNEQFF.